This T cell receptor (beta chain) was identified in a study of sequential checkpoint blockade in melanoma. This CDR3 is 13 amino acids long. Germline V CDR1 and CDR2: MDHEN, SYDVKM. Trimming removed 7 bases at V and 3 bases at J, with 7 bases between. Specified treatment: randomized to nivolumab then ipilimumab (arm A) or the reverse (arm B). Using immunoSEQ multiplex PCR, the repertoire was profiled, and TCRdb retains in-frame clones only, with some absent. The repertoire includes almost 20,000 clones, approximately 80% of them detected once, and 51% sits in the top ten. The sample here was CD8+ T cells sorted from blood (inferred from file names), taken from a patient given nivolumab and ipilimumab in sequence. The source is a human donor with melanoma. The chain carries TRBV28 and TRBJ1-6, with D maybe TRBD1 (5 bases). The DNA for the CDR3 is TGTGCCAGCAAGGACATCTATAATTCACCCCTCCACTTT. The encoded protein is CASKDIYNSPLHF.